This T cell receptor beta chain was profiled in a study of control samples from healthy donors and cancer patients. Trimming removed 5 bases from V and 5 bases from J; junction bases left unmatched: 7. The CDR3 loop spans 14 amino acids. Germline CDR1 MNHNY, CDR2 SVGAGI (reference sequence). This table comes from immunoSEQ multiplex PCR, and its TCRdb copy is limited to in-frame clones, with some not included. The sample has approximately 150,000 clones, around 90% seen once. This rearrangement joins TRBV6-6 to TRBJ2-7; 9 bases fit TRBD1. The source of this sequence is a man between 25 and 39 years old in good health. Sequences were obtained from blood. The CDR3 region has the DNA TGTGCCAGCAGTACCCGGGACAGGGCCAACGAGCAGTACTTC. Protein product: CASSTRDRANEQYF.